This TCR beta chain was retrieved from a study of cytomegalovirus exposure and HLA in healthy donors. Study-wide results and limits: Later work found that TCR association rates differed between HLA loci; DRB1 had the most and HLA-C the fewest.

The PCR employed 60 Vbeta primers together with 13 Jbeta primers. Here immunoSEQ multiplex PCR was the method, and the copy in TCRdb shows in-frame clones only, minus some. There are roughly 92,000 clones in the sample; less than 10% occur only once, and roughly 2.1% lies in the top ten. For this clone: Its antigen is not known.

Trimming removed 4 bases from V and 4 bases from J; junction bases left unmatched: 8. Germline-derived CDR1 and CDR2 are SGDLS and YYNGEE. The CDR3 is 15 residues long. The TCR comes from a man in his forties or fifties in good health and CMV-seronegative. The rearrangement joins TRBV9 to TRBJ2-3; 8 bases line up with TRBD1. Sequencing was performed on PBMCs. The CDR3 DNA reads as TGTGCCAGCAGCAAGCAGGGGGCTGGGGCAGATACGCAGTATTTT. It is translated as CASSKQGAGADTQYF.